This T cell receptor (beta chain) originates from a study of CD8+ T cells in alopecia areata. The treatment here: oral pan-JAK inhibitor, 5-10 mg twice daily. Per the germline V gene, CDR1 is SQVTM and CDR2 is ANQGSEA. The CDR3 spans 13 residues. V lost 3 bases, J lost 6 bases, and 7 bases stayed unmatched. RNA extraction and reverse transcription yielded cDNA as sequencing template. Here immunoSEQ multiplex PCR was the method, and the copy in TCRdb shows in-frame clones only, minus some. Of under 350,000 clones listed, 58% are singletons. Sequencing used CD4+ T cells sorted from blood, obtained at week 24, from a patient treated with tofacitinib. The sequence was obtained from a human donor with alopecia areata. The chain links TRBV29-1 to TRBJ1-2; 7 bases align to TRBD1. CDR3 DNA sequence: TGCAGCGTTGACAGACAGGGTATTGATGGCTACACCTTC. This sequence encodes CSVDRQGIDGYTF.